This passage covers 3 T cell receptor beta chains from one sample sequenced in a study of blood T cell repertoires in COVID-19. Assay used: immunoSEQ multiplex PCR; TCRdb lists only in-frame clones, some missing. In the table there are 200,000 to 250,000 clones, 86% of which are singletons. The material sequenced was peripheral blood. These receptors were obtained from a man aged 25 to 45 who had recovered from COVID-19.

The V and J genes are TRBV11-2 and TRBJ2-3; 10 nucleotides align to TRBD2. J was trimmed by 7 bases and V by 5 bases; bases with no gene match: 15. The germline V gene encodes CDR1 SGHAT and CDR2 FQNNGV. This CDR3 has 17 residues. The CDR3 region is CASSPPPGSGGANTQYF. The CDR3 region has the DNA TGTGCCAGCAGCCCCCCTCCAGGCAGCGGGGGGGCTAATACGCAGTATTTT. Filled out from reference TRBV11-2 and TRBJ2-3, the complete variable domain reads EAGVAQSPRYKIIEKRQSVAFWCNPISGHATLYWYQQILGQGPKLLIQFQNNGVVDDSQLPKDRFSAERLKGVDSTLKIQPAKLEDSAVYLCASSPPPGSGGANTQYFGPGTRLTVL.

The rearrangement joins TRBV14 to TRBJ1-2; D is unclear. Germline lookup yields CDR1 SGHDN and CDR2 FVKESK. Trimming pared 1 base from V and 5 bases from J, leaving 8 bases between. The CDR3 consists of 13 residues. The CDR3 bases are TGTGCCAGCAGCCAAGTGTCGGGGTATGGCTACACCTTC. Its translation: CASSQVSGYGYTF.

The genes are TRBV5-1 and TRBJ2-1, with 9 bases lining up with TRBD2. CDR1 and CDR2 from the germline V gene are SGHRS and YFSETQ. The junction had 13 bases not matched to a gene; V was cut back by 3 bases and J by 9 bases. The CDR3 has 16 amino acids. The CDR3 DNA sequence: TGCGCCAGCAGCTGGAAGGGCGGGGGGGCCAGCGGTGAGCAGTTCTTC. Translated: CASSWKGGGASGEQFF.